This T cell receptor beta chain was captured in a study of memory CD4+ T cells and cytomegalovirus serostatus. Single viable CD3+CD4+CD8-CD45RO+ cells were sorted as the memory CD4+ T cells. CMV serostatus came from serum IgG against pp150, pp28, p38, p52. The length of the CDR3 is 13 residues. The ends were cut back, 3 bases at V and 4 bases at J, with 9 bases in the middle. The germline CDR1 and CDR2 sequences are SNHLY and FYNNEI. Clones were sequenced by immunoSEQ multiplex PCR, and TCRdb holds only the in-frame ones, with some missing. Of around 38,000 clones in the sample, about 79% are singletons; the top ten hold under 6.5%. Of note for this clone: Its antigen is not known.

Findings and caveats of the study: Each of fewer than 80 CMV-associated TCRbeta sequences occurred in one to five individuals.

The chain couples TRBV2 to TRBJ2-5; D remains unclear. This TCR came from an adult in good health and CMV-seronegative. The sequenced sample consisted of memory CD4+ T cells from blood. CDR3 coding DNA: TGTGCCAGCAGTGATGGCCTAGGAGAGACCCAGTACTTC. Residues: CASSDGLGETQYF.